The clone carrying this T cell receptor (beta chain) is a singleton in its sample. Antigen unknown. A read error may be the cause here, since a much bigger clone is one base away. The CDR3 spans 16 residues. Germline CDR1 SEHNR, CDR2 FQNEAQ (reference sequence). This sample is drawn from a study of blood T cells in healthy people across ages. Study-level points and caveats: Naive T cell percentage showed a strong correlation with TCR beta diversity.

Through a sample-barcoded 5' primer and a J-beta primer mix, a second PCR was run for about 6 to 11 cycles. TCRdb processed the 5' RACE reads anew with MiXCR; each CDR3 protein has one entry. The profile shows approximately 800,000 distinct CDR3 sequences, about 53% of them singletons. The J gene is TRBJ1-2, the V gene TRBV7-9; 9 nucleotides line up with TRBD1. The TCR comes from a man at least 80 years old in good health. The sequencing input was blood. The DNA for the CDR3 is TGTGCCGGCAGCTTAGTTTACGGGACAGGGCCCTATGGCTACACCTTC. Protein product: CAGSLVYGTGPYGYTF.